The 6 T cell receptor beta chains presented below share a single source sample, sequenced in a study of regulatory T cells in long-lasting Graves disease. Described time point: newly diagnosed GD, antithyroid drugs for less than 3 months. PBMC RNA served as the TCR library source. Arm-PCR of CDR3 regions with iRepertoire HTBI primers generated TCR beta libraries. Each CDR3 protein gets one entry after TCRdb re-called the multiplex PCR reads with MiXCR. The table has some 250,000 distinct CDR3 sequences, around 17% seen once; the top ten hold roughly a fifth. This specimen was peripheral blood mononuclear cells (PBMCs), taken at new diagnosis, from a patient treated with antithyroid drugs. These receptors all come from a female donor with Graves disease.

This clonotype was counted at least ten times. CDR3 nucleotide sequence: TGTGCCAGCAGATCTGACAGCTCCTACAATGAGCAGTTCTTC. This gives the protein CASRSDSSYNEQFF. The chain carries TRBV7-9 and TRBJ2-1; weak D call: TRBD1 (5 bases). The CDR3 covers 14 residues. V was trimmed by 6 bases and J by 0 bases, leaving 9 bases between them. Germline CDR1 and CDR2: SEHNR and FQNEAQ (reference sequence).

This clonotype has a handful of counts. The CDR3 sequence is CASTRGGGGYSGANVLTF. CDR3 coding DNA: TGTGCCAGCACCAGGGGCGGGGGCGGATACTCTGGGGCCAACGTCCTGACTTTC. This chain connects TRBV19 to TRBJ2-6, with a possible D match to TRBD2 (7 bases). Germline loops: CDR1 LNHDA, CDR2 SQIVND (reference sequence). Between the trimmed V and J ends, which lost 9 bases and 0 bases, there was a span of 21 bases. The length of the CDR3 is 18 residues.

The chain recombines TRBV15 with TRBJ2-7; D is perhaps TRBD1 (5 bases). The germline CDR1 and CDR2 sequences are LNHNV and YYDKDF (reference sequence). The length of the CDR3 is 13 residues. Trimming left V 8 bases short and J 3 bases short, with 14 bases between. CDR3 DNA: TGTGCCACCGGGGTGGGGCCTTACTACGAGCAGTACTTC. It translates to CATGVGPYYEQYF.

This clonotype has a count of ten or more. The chain links TRBV19 to TRBJ1-4; a possible D gene is TRBD1 (6 bases). V was cut by 7 bases and J by 5 bases, with 17 bases left in between. Per the germline V gene, CDR1 is LNHDA and CDR2 is SQIVND (reference sequence). The length of the CDR3 is 15 residues. CDR3 residues: CASNQQGIENEKLFF. The CDR3 region has the DNA TGTGCCAGTAACCAACAGGGAATAGAGAATGAAAAACTGTTTTTT.

The V and J genes are TRBV29-1 and TRBJ1-2; TRBD1 matches 8 bases. This CDR3 comprises 12 residues. Germline V gives CDR1 SQVTM, CDR2 ANQGSEA. V was pared by 7 bases and J by 8 bases, with 9 bases of the junction left unmatched. CDR3 bases: TGCAGCGCCAAGCAGGGGGCGAGGGGCTACACCTTC. Translating gives CSAKQGARGYTF.

This clonotype occurred many times. In DNA form, the CDR3 reads TGTGCCAGCAGCTTCAACGGGAGGGCCGAAAATGAGCAGTTCTTC. Translated: CASSFNGRAENEQFF. The chain couples TRBV11-2 to TRBJ2-1, with 8 bases aligning to TRBD2. CDR3 size: 15 residues. The V segment lost 3 bases and the J segment 7 bases; nucleotides outside the gene matches: 8. Germline CDR1 SGHAT, CDR2 FQNNGV.